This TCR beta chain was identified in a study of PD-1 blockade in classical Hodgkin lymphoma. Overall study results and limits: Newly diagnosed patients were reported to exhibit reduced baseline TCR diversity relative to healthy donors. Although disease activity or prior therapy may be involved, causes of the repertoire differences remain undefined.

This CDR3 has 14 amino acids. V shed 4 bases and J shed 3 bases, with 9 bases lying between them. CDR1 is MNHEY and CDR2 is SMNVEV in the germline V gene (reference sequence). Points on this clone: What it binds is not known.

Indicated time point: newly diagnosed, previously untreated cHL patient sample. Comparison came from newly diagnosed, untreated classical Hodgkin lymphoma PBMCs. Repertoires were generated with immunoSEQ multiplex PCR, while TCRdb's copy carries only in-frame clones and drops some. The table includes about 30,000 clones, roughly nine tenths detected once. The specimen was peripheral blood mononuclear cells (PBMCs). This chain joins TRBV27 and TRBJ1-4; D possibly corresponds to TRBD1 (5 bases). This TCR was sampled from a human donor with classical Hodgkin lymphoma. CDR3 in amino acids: CASSSLGANEKLFF. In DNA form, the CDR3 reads TGTGCCAGCAGTTCACTAGGGGCTAATGAAAAACTGTTTTTT.